Listed here is a single T cell receptor beta chain. Its antigen is not known. This sample is drawn from a study of T cell responses to AZD1222 COVID-19 vaccine. The repertoire was sequenced with immunoSEQ multiplex PCR; TCRdb's copy has only in-frame clones and lacks some. The sample gives about 94,000 clones, 85% to 90% of which show up once; around 10% is in the top ten. Study-wide points: Baseline serology detected seropositivity in only six AZD1222 recipients. Spike-specific TCR breadth and depth rose after two AZD1222 doses. All repertoire sampling was performed exclusively after the peak T cell response.

J gave up 4 bases and V 1 base, and 7 bases lay outside the gene matches. The germline V gene has CDR1 SGHTA and CDR2 FQGNSA. The CDR3 runs to 17 residues. The TCR sequence derives from an adult who received the AZD1222 COVID-19 vaccine. V gene TRBV7-2 combines with J gene TRBJ2-2; 9 positions match TRBD1. Sequences were derived from peripheral blood, sampled 28 days after the second AZD1222 dose. This chain's CDR3 is CASSLDRRQGGTGELFF. CDR3 in DNA: TGTGCCAGCAGCTTAGATCGTAGACAGGGGGGCACCGGGGAGCTGTTTTTT.